This T cell receptor beta chain originates from a study of OX40 agonist ivuxolimab in advanced cancers. The protocol was immunoSEQ multiplex PCR, while the TCRdb copy is restricted to in-frame clones and leaves out a portion. Here the sample spans tens of thousands of clones, more than 75% being singletons. The CDR3 has 16 amino acids. Germline CDR1 reads MNHEY; CDR2 reads SMNVEV (reference sequence). The V and J ends lost 6 bases and 1 base respectively, with 18 bases between them. The receptor's source is an adult with an advanced solid tumor such as melanoma, head and neck, liver or kidney cancer. Sequencing used CD4+ or CD8+ T cells sorted from blood, obtained in a trial of the OX40 agonist ivuxolimab. J is TRBJ1-1 and V is TRBV27; the D gene is possibly TRBD1 (5 bases). The CDR3 DNA reads TGTGCCAGCAGGCTCAAGATGGGGCACACGAACACTGAAGCTTTCTTT. Encoded protein: CASRLKMGHTNTEAFF.